This TCR beta chain came from a study of cytomegalovirus exposure and HLA in healthy donors. This clone was seen just once. Its target is not known. The PCR was carried out with 60 Vbeta primers and 13 Jbeta primers. Clones were sequenced by immunoSEQ multiplex PCR, and TCRdb holds only the in-frame ones, with some missing. Among about 140,000 clones listed, roughly four fifths were seen once. Notes on the study in general: As was reported, the classifier diagnosed cytomegalovirus status with high specificity and sensitivity. Donor immune exposure was known only as CMV serostatus.

The CDR3 length is 14 residues. Germline V gene sequence: CDR1 KGHSH, CDR2 LQKENI. J lost 1 base, V lost 3 bases, and 1 base had no gene match. The clonotype comes from a woman in her fifties or sixties in good health and CMV-seropositive. The V and J genes are TRBV18 and TRBJ1-2, with 8 bases matching TRBD1. The sample taken for sequencing was PBMCs. The CDR3 spells CASSPGQGNYGYTF. The CDR3 DNA reads TGTGCCAGCTCACCTGGACAGGGTAACTATGGCTACACCTTC.